The 15 T cell receptor beta chains below come from one sample, sequenced in a study of CD8+ T cells in alopecia areata. cDNA reverse transcribed from extracted RNA served as the sequencing template. Measured with immunoSEQ multiplex PCR; TCRdb has only the in-frame clones, and not every one. The data contain approximately 57,000 clones, around 96% of them singletons. The sample in question was CD8+ T cells sorted from blood, obtained at week 0. The receptors derive from a human donor with alopecia areata.

The chain employs TRBV27 and TRBJ2-7; D possibly corresponds to TRBD2 (6 bases). The CDR3 runs to 15 residues. Trimming removed 6 bases at V and 4 bases at J, with 19 bases between. Germline CDR1 reads MNHEY; CDR2 reads SMNVEV (reference sequence). CDR3 sequence: CASRFGQTGTYEQYF. The CDR3 nucleotides are TGTGCCAGCAGGTTTGGGCAGACCGGGACTTACGAGCAGTACTTC.

The rearrangement joins TRBV5-1 to TRBJ2-7; the D call may be TRBD1 or TRBD2 (6 bases each). The CDR3 runs 13 residues. V was shortened by 2 bases and J by 6 bases, with 12 bases between the two germline ends. In germline, CDR1 is SGHRS, CDR2 YFSETQ. This chain's CDR3 is CASSFGGGGEQYF. The CDR3, as DNA: TGCGCCAGCAGCTTTGGTGGAGGGGGCGAGCAGTACTTC.

The genes are TRBV6-5 and TRBJ2-7; perhaps TRBD1 as D (7 bases). Germline CDR1 and CDR2: MNHEY and SVGAGI. The CDR3 spans 14 residues. The V end was cut by 6 bases, the J end by 2 bases, with 14 bases between. CDR3 residues: CASSDQGGAYEQYF. The CDR3 DNA reads TGTGCCAGCAGCGACCAGGGGGGTGCCTACGAGCAGTACTTC.

J is TRBJ2-7 and V is TRBV29-1; D gene ambiguous. V shed 0 bases and J shed 3 bases, with 6 bases lying between them. Germline CDR1 is SQVTM and CDR2 is ANQGSEA. The CDR3 runs to 12 residues. The CDR3 sequence: CSVEDPLYEQYF. The CDR3 DNA sequence: TGCAGCGTTGAAGACCCCCTCTACGAGCAGTACTTC.

The V call is TRBV19, the J call TRBJ1-4; D gene ambiguous. The CDR3 covers 14 residues. Germline CDR1 LNHDA, CDR2 SQIVND (reference sequence). Trimming stripped 4 bases from V and 4 bases from J, with 10 bases between. The CDR3 sequence: CASSNGLGNEKLFF. Written as DNA, the CDR3 is TGTGCCAGTAGTAATGGATTGGGTAATGAAAAACTGTTTTTT.

The V gene is TRBV4-1, the J gene TRBJ2-7; TRBD2 matches at 7 bases. V shed 1 base, J shed 3 bases, and the junction held 6 bases outside the gene matches. CDR1 and CDR2 from the germline V gene are MGHRA and YSYEKL. The length of the CDR3 is 15 residues. The CDR3 DNA reads as TGCGCCAGCAGCCAAGGTTTGGCGGGGGACTACGAGCAGTACTTC. Amino acid sequence: CASSQGLAGDYEQYF.

This clone was seen just once. The chain joins TRBV5-1 to TRBJ1-2; D gene unclear. Trimming left V 0 bases short and J 6 bases short, with 6 bases between. CDR1 is SGHRS and CDR2 is YFSETQ in the germline V gene. The CDR3 contains 12 residues. The CDR3 DNA reads TGCGCCAGCAGCTTGGAATTTGATGGCTACACCTTC. It is translated as CASSLEFDGYTF.

The chain couples TRBV4-1 to TRBJ1-2; D is unresolved. The V end lost 1 base, the J end lost 5 bases, and 11 bases lay between the germline ends. Germline CDR1 is MGHRA and CDR2 is YSYEKL. The CDR3 is made up of 14 amino acids. The CDR3 nucleotides are TGCGCCAGCAGCCAAGTGGTCAGTGAATATGGCTACACCTTC. This sequence encodes CASSQVVSEYGYTF.

The chain has TRBV6-6 and TRBJ2-3; 13 bases match TRBD2. Germline V lookup: CDR1 MNHNY, CDR2 SVGAGI (reference sequence). V shed 6 bases, J shed 1 base, and the junction held 4 bases outside the gene matches. The CDR3 covers 16 residues. The CDR3 loop is CASRRTSGGGTDTQYF. CDR3 in DNA: TGTGCCAGCAGGCGGACTAGCGGGGGAGGCACAGATACGCAGTATTTT.

This chain joins TRBV7-2 and TRBJ2-7; 9 nucleotides agree with TRBD2. With V trimmed by 1 base and J by 0 bases, 7 bases remained unmatched. Germline V gene lookup returns CDR1 SGHTA and CDR2 FQGNSA. CDR3 length: 17 residues. The CDR3 protein is CASSLGGLAGSSYEQYF. The CDR3 DNA is TGTGCCAGCAGCTTAGGAGGGCTAGCGGGGAGCTCCTACGAGCAGTACTTC.

J is TRBJ2-7 and V is TRBV29-1; D remains unclear. CDR1 is SQVTM, CDR2 ANQGSEA, per germline. Between the trimmed V and J ends, which lost 4 bases and 0 bases, there was a span of 7 bases. This CDR3 has 12 amino acids. This CDR3 is CSVVDSSYEQYF. The DNA for the CDR3 is TGCAGCGTTGTCGATAGCTCCTACGAGCAGTACTTC.

The V and J genes are TRBV27 and TRBJ1-6; tentatively, D is TRBD1 (6 bases). Germline CDR1 reads MNHEY; CDR2 reads SMNVEV (reference sequence). The CDR3 is made up of 14 amino acids. Trimming removed 3 bases from V and 10 bases from J, with 13 bases in between. CDR3 sequence (DNA): TGTGCCAGCAGTTTGGGGTCAGGGGTGTCACCCCTCCACTTT. The encoded protein is CASSLGSGVSPLHF.

The gene calls are TRBV9 and TRBJ2-1, with D possibly TRBD1 on 5 matching bases. Deletions cut 0 bases from V and 4 bases from J, with 11 bases between. Germline-derived CDR1 and CDR2 are SGDLS and YYNGEE. This CDR3 spans 15 amino acids. Here the CDR3 reads CASSVEGHLYNEQFF. In nucleotides, the CDR3 is TGTGCCAGCAGCGTAGAAGGACACCTTTACAATGAGCAGTTCTTC.

The chain recombines TRBV5-1 with TRBJ1-6; 8 positions match TRBD1. Germline lookup yields CDR1 SGHRS and CDR2 YFSETQ. Trimming at V came to 4 bases and at J to 14 bases, leaving 14 bases not matched to a gene. This CDR3 contains 15 residues. This CDR3 is CASSASTGGKKALHF. CDR3 bases: TGCGCCAGCAGCGCGTCCACAGGGGGGAAGAAGGCCCTCCACTTT.

This sequence joins TRBV21-1 and TRBJ2-7; the D call in the table, TRBD1, was not verified against the DNA. TRBV21-1 is a recognized pseudogene. The CDR3 consists of 19 residues. The CDR3 spells CASSKLGDRQLIACYEQYF. DNA for the CDR3: TGTGCCAGCAGCAAATTGGGGGACAGGCAGCTTATAGCTTGTTACGAGCAGTACTTC.